The rows below give T cell receptor beta chains drawn from one sample of a study of cytomegalovirus exposure and HLA in healthy donors. Assay used: immunoSEQ multiplex PCR; TCRdb lists only in-frame clones, some missing. This table holds 100,000 to 150,000 clones, 70% to 90% found once. The sequencing input was PBMCs. The origin of the receptors is a man in his forties in good health and CMV-seronegative. Each CDR3 is given without its conserved first and last residue.

V | CDR3
TRBV5-4 | ASSLRTLQETQY
TRBV7-9 | ASSLTRQGNGYT
TRBV28 | ASSSSGKADTQY
TRBV30 | AWSRPGTGYGSPLH
TRBV7-9 | ASSLEFYEAEAF
TRBV4-2 | ASGQGRDSPLH
TRBV7-9 | ASSLRQGGAEAF
TRBV7-2 | ASSLAPRDNRGLRRLNTEAF
TRBV5-4 | ASSLDRVVAKNIQY
TRBV7-8 | ASSRPGQGCNGYT
TRBV5-1 | ASSLSGTGGREQY
TRBV18 | ASSTGLAESYEQY
TRBV9 | ASSVAQGASEQF
TRBV27 | ASSLLATSGRAHEQF
TRBV4-3 | ASSQDRDRVNEQF
TRBV7-6 | ASSRQVWGMAGTIY
TRBV4-3 | ASSQDGRLADYNEQF
TRBV7-9 | ASSAGGGNTEAF
TRBV5-8 | ASSLQPSGNTGELF
TRBV5-6 | ASSLKGSTEAF
TRBV7-7 | ASSLGRSDTQY
TRBV27 | ASSFLQGDYGYT
TRBV30 | AWSGQGADTIY
TRBV30 | AWRGDNNEKLF
TRBV4-3 | ASSQNTGGISSGNTIY
TRBV18 | ASSDSENTEAF
TRBV5-1 | ASSWGLRSYNEQF
TRBV4-3 | ASSQETGEIETQY
TRBV28 | AIIAANRANGYT
TRBV2 | ASTRREPTYGYT
TRBV6-1 | ASTHHTTYEQY
TRBV19 | ASRGRGVLPRTETKLF
TRBV6-5 | ASIKPGVGEQY
TRBV6-5 | ASSYGTGKYEQY
TRBV7-9 | ASSLETGGLSFNTEAF
TRBV4-1 | ASSQEGSGINSYNSPLH
TRBV6-4 | ASSDTGGSTEAF
TRBV2 | ASRVGQGSGYT
TRBV9 | ASSATGLAVGETQY
TRBV4-2 | ASSPRAVTYEQY
TRBV7-2 | ASSFTGGGNTEAF
TRBV2 | ASSVGQGGNQPQH
TRBV7-2 | ASRGRAGVKETQY
TRBV10-3 | ATKHQETQY
TRBV6-5 | ASSQPGQGEHEQF
TRBV5-1 | ASSLAGVETQY
TRBV19 | ASSIYGGGATNEKLF
TRBV28 | ASSFFQPTGGFENTIY
TRBV11-2 | ASSARSRENEQF
TRBV28 | ASSETSREQY
TRBV5-4 | VSSPESRSTDTQY
TRBV19 | ASSIASSYNEQF
TRBV7-2 | ASRKQGFDYGYT
TRBV5-1 | ASQGIGAGAGELF
TRBV27 | ASSRTENNSPLH
TRBV11-3 | ASSPPGRGDEQF
TRBV6-5 | ASSTGLGEQY
TRBV7-2 | ASSLEGATGELF